The TCR beta chain under discussion was sequenced for a study of chemoradiotherapy in HPV16-positive cancers. Study details: Candidate HPV-specific T-cell clones and common TCR motifs came from functional assays in two HPV16-positive patients.

The length of the CDR3 is 13 residues. The V end lost 5 bases, the J end lost 8 bases, and 10 bases lay between the germline ends. CDR1 and CDR2 from the germline V gene are MNHEY and SVGAGI. TCRdb's table, derived via immunoSEQ multiplex PCR, lists solely in-frame clones and lacks some. The repertoire holds fewer than 6,000 clones, with 75% to 90% as singletons. The study's findings and limits: For HPV16-positive patients, expanding HPV-responsive T cells associated with longer recurrence-free survival. Candidate HPV-specific clones and E7-related TCR motifs grew in tumor during treatment.

With respect to this clone: Its antigen is unidentified.

This TCR came from a human donor with HPV-associated anogenital cancer. J is TRBJ1-6 and V is TRBV6-5; D unclear. This sample comprised tumor tissue, obtained from a patient who underwent chemoradiotherapy. CDR3 nucleotide sequence: TGTGCCAGCAGTGAGGCGGGCTATTCACCCCTCCACTTT. It encodes CASSEAGYSPLHF.